This T cell receptor (beta chain) was identified during a study of blood T cells in healthy people across ages. Points from the study as a whole: From one million sequenced T cells, diversity estimates were lower bounds.

This clonotype occurred once. Its antigen is unknown. It was with a sample-barcoded 5' primer and a J-beta primer mix that a second PCR of about 7 to 12 cycles was run. Every molecule of cDNA carried a tag from a template-switch adaptor with 12 random nucleotides. Via MiXCR, TCRdb re-called the 5' RACE reads, giving one row per CDR3 protein. The sample lists approximately 800,000 distinct CDR3 sequences; more than 35% were seen once. V lost 3 bases to trimming and J lost 5 bases; unmatched junction nucleotides: 11. There are 16 residues in the CDR3. In germline, CDR1 is SGHDN, CDR2 FVKESK. The J gene is TRBJ1-1, the V gene TRBV14; 8 bases fit TRBD1. Sequenced material: blood. This clonotype was sampled from a man older than 75 in good health. The CDR3 loop reads CASSQGRGLERTEAFF. For the CDR3, the DNA is TGTGCCAGCAGCCAGGGCAGGGGGCTGGAAAGGACTGAAGCTTTCTTT.